A selection of T cell receptor beta chains follows, all from one sample in a study of CD8 T cell repertoires and HIV-1 epitope variants. The assay was immunoSEQ multiplex PCR, and TCRdb's table has in-frame clones only and misses some. The table records more than 85,000 clones, 60% to 80% of them present only once. Sequenced material: uncultured baseline CD8+ T cells from peripheral blood mononuclear cells (PBMCs). The receptors come from a male donor with HIV. Both conserved end residues are part of each CDR3. Fields, in order: CDR3 length, D gene, J gene, V gene, clone size, CDR3 DNA, CDR3 protein. A D gene is named only where the DNA matches it firmly. Clone size is shown for a subset of rows, as once, few, many or a class of expanded clone.

>15|TRBD1|TRBJ1-4|TRBV28|once
TGTGCCAGCAGTTCGACAGGGGGCTGGATTGAAAAACTGTTTTTT
CASSSTGGWIEKLFF
>16|.|TRBJ1-1|TRBV6-5|.
TGTGCCAGCAGTTACTCGCGTGGGGGGGTGAACACTGAAGCTTTCTTT
CASSYSRGGVNTEAFF
>14|.|TRBJ2-7|TRBV7-9|.
TGTGCCAGCAGCTCCCCAAGGACCCTTGGCGAGCAGTACTTC
CASSSPRTLGEQYF
>17|TRBD2|TRBJ2-3|TRBV4-1|.
TGCGCCAGCAGCCAAGATTTTTCTAGCGGGGGCCCGGATACGCAGTATTTT
CASSQDFSSGGPDTQYF
>12|TRBD1|TRBJ2-7|TRBV29-1|.
TGCAGCTACTTTGGGACAGGGGACGAGCAGTACTTC
CSYFGTGDEQYF
>15|.|TRBJ1-6|TRBV14|.
TGTGCCAGCAGCCAAGGCGGGGGGCGCGGATCACCCCTCCACTTT
CASSQGGGRGSPLHF
>14|.|TRBJ2-3|TRBV7-7|.
TGTGCCAGCAGCTCGGGACTCCACACAGATACGCAGTATTTT
CASSSGLHTDTQYF
>13|.|TRBJ2-2|TRBV28|.
TGTGCCAGCTCTGCGATAAGCACCGGGGAGCTGTTTTTT
CASSAISTGELFF
>13|.|TRBJ1-4|TRBV6-4|.
TGTGCCAGCAGGGACAGACGTAATGAAAAACTGTTTTTT
CASRDRRNEKLFF
>21|.|TRBJ2-7|TRBV9|.
TGTGCCAGCAGCGTAGGTTTCTGGAGTCCCAGGAGGCCGGACGGCGGCTACGAGCAGTACTTC
CASSVGFWSPRRPDGGYEQYF
>21|TRBD1|TRBJ2-4|TRBV15|.
TGTGCCACCAGCAGACGGCCTGCCCGGGACAGCCAAGAACTAGCCAAAAACATTCAGTACTTC
CATSRRPARDSQELAKNIQYF
>12|.|TRBJ2-5|TRBV6-6|.
TGTGCCAGCAGTTCCCAAAGGGAGACCCAGTACTTC
CASSSQRETQYF
>13|TRBD1|TRBJ1-2|TRBV29-1|.
TGCAGCGTGGGACAGGGAGGAGACTATGGCTACACCTTC
CSVGQGGDYGYTF
>14|.|TRBJ2-5|TRBV6-1|.
TGTGCCAGCAGTGAAATAGGACGGTCAGAGACCCAGTACTTC
CASSEIGRSETQYF
>12|.|TRBJ2-2|TRBV5-4|.
TGTGCCAGCAGCTGGAACCCCGGGGAGCTGTTTTTT
CASSWNPGELFF
>16|.|TRBJ2-3|TRBV7-6|.
TGTGCCAGCAGCCCAGGGGGGGGGACCGGCACAGATACGCAGTATTTT
CASSPGGGTGTDTQYF
>15|TRBD1|TRBJ2-3|TRBV27|.
TGTGCCAGCAGTGGGGACAGGGAACTAACAGATACGCAGTATTTT
CASSGDRELTDTQYF
>16|.|TRBJ1-5|TRBV7-8|few
TGTGCCAGCAGCTTAACGGGCACAACACGGTGGCAGCCCCAGCATTTT
CASSLTGTTRWQPQHF
>15|TRBD1|TRBJ2-1|TRBV9|few
TGTGCCAGCAGCGGGGAGGACAGGGGGTACAATGAGCAGTTCTTC
CASSGEDRGYNEQFF
>16|.|TRBJ1-3|TRBV9|.
TGTGCCAGCAGCGTAAGTGGTGACTACTCTGGAAACACCATATATTTT
CASSVSGDYSGNTIYF
>13|.|TRBJ1-3|TRBV10-2|.
TGCGCCAGCAGAAGGGATAGGGGAAACACCATATATTTT
CASRRDRGNTIYF
>15|.|TRBJ2-7|TRBV21-1|.
TGTGCCAGCAGCAATCCGCGGACTCGCTCCTACGAGCAGTACTTC
CASSNPRTRSYEQYF
>14|.|TRBJ2-2|TRBV6-5|.
TGTGCCAGCAGTTACTCGAGGAGGGGAGGGGAGCTGTTTTTT
CASSYSRRGGELFF
>14|.|TRBJ1-1|TRBV28|.
TGTGCCAGCAGCCTTCCTGGGGCGAACACTGAAGCTTTCTTT
CASSLPGANTEAFF
>16|TRBD2|TRBJ2-5|TRBV6-5|.
TGTGCCAGCAGTTCAGAGATTGGACTAGCGGGAGTTCGTCAGTACTTC
CASSSEIGLAGVRQYF
>12|.|TRBJ2-1|TRBV9|.
TGTGCCAGCAGCGTAGGAGCGGCCCAGCAGTTCTTC
CASSVGAAQQFF
>13|.|TRBJ1-1|TRBV6-1|.
TGTGCCAGCAGTGATGGGACTTACACTGAAGCTTTCTTT
CASSDGTYTEAFF
>14|.|TRBJ1-5|TRBV29-1|.
TGCAGCGTTAAGGCGACAGGCAACAATCAGCCCCAGCATTTT
CSVKATGNNQPQHF
>14|.|TRBJ2-7|TRBV6-5|few
TGTGCCAGCAGTTCCTGGACGGAATCCTACGAGCAGTACTTC
CASSSWTESYEQYF
>14|.|TRBJ1-2|TRBV9|.
TGTGCCAGCAGCCCCGCGGGCAAGGGCGAGGGCTACACCTTC
CASSPAGKGEGYTF
>13|.|TRBJ2-7|TRBV27|.
TGTGCCAGCAGTTTAGCCGGATCCTACGAGCAGTACTTC
CASSLAGSYEQYF
>15|.|TRBJ1-2|TRBV29-1|.
TGCAGCGCCCAGAAACTCGGCGGACTGTCCTATGGCTACACCTTC
CSAQKLGGLSYGYTF
>13|.|TRBJ2-3|TRBV28|.
TGTGCCAGCAGTTGGACAGTCTTTGATACGCAGTATTTT
CASSWTVFDTQYF
>15|.|TRBJ2-4|TRBV4-3|few
TGCGCCAGCAGCCAAGACGATGGATCCAAAAACATTCAGTACTTC
CASSQDDGSKNIQYF
>16|TRBD1|TRBJ1-1|TRBV5-6|.
TGTGCCAGCAGCACCCACAGGGGGCTAATGGACACTGAAGCTTTCTTT
CASSTHRGLMDTEAFF
>17|.|TRBJ2-2|TRBV4-1|.
TGCGCCAGCAGCCGCGCAGGAGGTTCGGTTAACACCGGGGAGCTGTTTTTT
CASSRAGGSVNTGELFF
>16|.|TRBJ1-1|TRBV9|.
TGTGCCAGCAGCGGGGGAGAGTCGGATGTGAACGCTGAAGCTTTCTTT
CASSGGESDVNAEAFF
>13|.|TRBJ1-1|TRBV6-5|.
TGTGCCAGCAACGAAGCAGGGGACACTGAAGCTTTCTTT
CASNEAGDTEAFF
>16|.|TRBJ2-1|TRBV5-8|.
TGTGCCAGCAGCTCACCACGGGGCGGAGAATACAATGAGCAGTTCTTC
CASSSPRGGEYNEQFF
>14|.|TRBJ2-7|TRBV6-5|.
TGTGCCAGCTCGCGGGACCCCTTAACAACTGAGCAGTACTTC
CASSRDPLTTEQYF
>13|.|TRBJ1-5|TRBV9|.
TGTGCCAGCAACGAAGGGAGCAATCAGCCCCAGCATTTT
CASNEGSNQPQHF
>17|TRBD2|TRBJ2-1|TRBV27|.
TGTGCCAGCATCAAGGGCGTAGGACTAGCGGGGTCAAATGAGCAGTTCTTC
CASIKGVGLAGSNEQFF
>17|TRBD2|TRBJ2-7|TRBV9|few
TGTGCCAGCAGCCCACGGACTAGCTCGTTGGCCCCATACGAGCAGTACTTC
CASSPRTSSLAPYEQYF
>14|.|TRBJ2-1|TRBV5-6|once
TGTGCCAGCAGCTTCGGGGCGAGCGGCTATGAGCAGTTCTTC
CASSFGASGYEQFF
>11|.|TRBJ2-1|TRBV6-1|few
TGTGCCAGCAAGCTCTACAATGAGCAGTTCTTC
CASKLYNEQFF
>13|.|TRBJ2-3|TRBV19|.
TGTGCCACCGAGGACAGTGGCACAGATACGCAGTATTTT
CATEDSGTDTQYF
>17|TRBD1|TRBJ2-7|TRBV19|once
TGTGCCAGTAGTATCTCCCCCGCCGGCAGGGGGCTCTACGAGCAGTACTTC
CASSISPAGRGLYEQYF
>19|TRBD2|TRBJ2-3|TRBV27|.
TGTGCCAGCAGTTTATCGCCCCTATTGGGACTAGCGTTGACAGATACGCAGTATTTT
CASSLSPLLGLALTDTQYF
>14|.|TRBJ2-3|TRBV6-4|.
TGTGCCAGCAGTGAGGACCCTAGCACAGATACGCAGTATTTT
CASSEDPSTDTQYF
>12|TRBD1|TRBJ2-7|TRBV28|.
TGTGCCAGCAGTGGGGACAGGGACGAGCAGTACTTC
CASSGDRDEQYF
>17|.|TRBJ1-3|TRBV7-9|.
TGTGCCAGCAGCTCCACCCGGGACGGATCCTCTGGAAACACCATATATTTT
CASSSTRDGSSGNTIYF
>14|TRBD1|TRBJ1-1|TRBV18|.
TGTGCCAGCTCACCGGACAGGGTTCTCACTGAAGCTTTCTTT
CASSPDRVLTEAFF
>14|.|TRBJ1-4|TRBV28|.
TGTGCCAGCATGACTCGGGCCCTAAATGAAAAACTGTTTTTT
CASMTRALNEKLFF